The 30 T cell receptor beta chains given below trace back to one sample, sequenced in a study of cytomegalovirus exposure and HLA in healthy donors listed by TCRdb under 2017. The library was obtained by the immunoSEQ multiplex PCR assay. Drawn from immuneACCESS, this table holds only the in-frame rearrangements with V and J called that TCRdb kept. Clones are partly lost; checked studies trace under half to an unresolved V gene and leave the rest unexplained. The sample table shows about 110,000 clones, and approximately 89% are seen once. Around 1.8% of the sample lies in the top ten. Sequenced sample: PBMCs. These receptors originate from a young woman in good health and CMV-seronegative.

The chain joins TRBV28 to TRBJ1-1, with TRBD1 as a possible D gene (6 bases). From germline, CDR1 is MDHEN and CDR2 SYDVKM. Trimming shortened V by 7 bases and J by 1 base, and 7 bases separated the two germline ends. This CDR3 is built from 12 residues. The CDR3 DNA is TGTGCCAGCAAACAGGGGAACACTGAAGCTTTCTTT. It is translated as CASKQGNTEAFF.

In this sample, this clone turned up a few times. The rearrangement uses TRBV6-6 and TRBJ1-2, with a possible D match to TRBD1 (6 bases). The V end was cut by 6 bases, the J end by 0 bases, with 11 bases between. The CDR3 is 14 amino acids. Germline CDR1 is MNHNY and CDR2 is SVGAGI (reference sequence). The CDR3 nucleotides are TGTGCCAGCAGCCCGGACAGCGCTAACTATGGCTACACCTTC. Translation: CASSPDSANYGYTF.

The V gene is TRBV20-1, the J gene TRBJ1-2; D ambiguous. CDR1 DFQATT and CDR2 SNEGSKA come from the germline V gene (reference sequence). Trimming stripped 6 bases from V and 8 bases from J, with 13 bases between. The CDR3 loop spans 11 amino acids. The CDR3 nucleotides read TGCAGTGCAACGCGCCCTCCCGGCTACACCTTC. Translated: CSATRPPGYTF.

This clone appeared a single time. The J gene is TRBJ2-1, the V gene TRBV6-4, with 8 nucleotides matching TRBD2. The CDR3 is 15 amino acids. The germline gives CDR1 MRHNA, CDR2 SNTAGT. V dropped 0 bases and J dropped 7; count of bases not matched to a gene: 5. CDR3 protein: CASSDSSGNQNEQFF. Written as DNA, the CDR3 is TGTGCCAGCAGTGACTCTAGCGGGAACCAAAATGAGCAGTTCTTC.

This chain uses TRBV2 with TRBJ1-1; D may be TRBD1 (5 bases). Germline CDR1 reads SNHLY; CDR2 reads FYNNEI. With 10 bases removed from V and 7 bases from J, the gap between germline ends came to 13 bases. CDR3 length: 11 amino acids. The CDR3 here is CANRQDSEAFF. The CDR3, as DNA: TGTGCCAACCGACAAGACAGTGAAGCTTTCTTT.

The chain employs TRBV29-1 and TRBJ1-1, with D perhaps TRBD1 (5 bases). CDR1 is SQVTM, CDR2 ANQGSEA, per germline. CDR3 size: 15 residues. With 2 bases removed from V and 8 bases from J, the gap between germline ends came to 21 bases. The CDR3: CSVESSFRVNAEAFF. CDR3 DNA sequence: TGCAGCGTTGAATCGTCCTTCAGGGTCAATGCGGAAGCTTTCTTT. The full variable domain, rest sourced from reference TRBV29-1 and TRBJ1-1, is SAVISQKPSRDICQRGTSLTIQCQVDSQVTMMFWYRQQPGQSLTLIATANQGSEATYESGFVIDKFPISRPNLTFSTLTVSNMSPEDSSIYLCSVESSFRVNAEAFFGQGTRLTVV.

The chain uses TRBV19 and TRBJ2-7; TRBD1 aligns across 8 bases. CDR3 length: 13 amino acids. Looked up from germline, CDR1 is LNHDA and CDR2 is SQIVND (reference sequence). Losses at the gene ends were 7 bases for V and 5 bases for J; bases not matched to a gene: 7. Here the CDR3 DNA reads TGTGCCAGTACGGGGACAGGAGTCCACGAGCAGTACTTC. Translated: CASTGTGVHEQYF.

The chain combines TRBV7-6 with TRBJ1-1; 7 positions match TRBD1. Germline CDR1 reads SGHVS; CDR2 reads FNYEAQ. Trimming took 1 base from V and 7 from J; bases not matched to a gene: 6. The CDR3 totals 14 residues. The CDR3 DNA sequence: TGTGCCAGCAGCTTAGATGTTAGGGGGCTTGAAGCTTTCTTT. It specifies CASSLDVRGLEAFF.

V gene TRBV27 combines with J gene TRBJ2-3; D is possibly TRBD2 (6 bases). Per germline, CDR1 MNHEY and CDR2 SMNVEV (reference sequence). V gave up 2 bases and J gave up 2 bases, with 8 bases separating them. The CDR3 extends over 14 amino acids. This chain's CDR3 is CASSLGGNTDTQYF. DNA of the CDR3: TGTGCCAGCAGTTTAGGAGGGAACACAGATACGCAGTATTTT.

CDR3 amino acids: CASSAQKRSAGDTYEQYF. In DNA, the CDR3 is TGTGCCAGCAGCGCCCAGAAGCGGTCAGCGGGTGACACCTACGAGCAGTACTTC. The chain joins TRBV9 to TRBJ2-7; D may be TRBD2 (6 bases). V was pared by 3 bases and J by 2 bases, with 24 bases between. The CDR3 covers 18 residues. Per germline, CDR1 SGDLS and CDR2 YYNGEE.

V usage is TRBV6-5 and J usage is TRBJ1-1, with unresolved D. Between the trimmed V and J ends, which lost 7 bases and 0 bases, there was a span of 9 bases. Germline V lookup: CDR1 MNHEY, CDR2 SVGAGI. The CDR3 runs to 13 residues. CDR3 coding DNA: TGTGCCAGCACCTCCCTCCTGAACACTGAAGCTTTCTTT. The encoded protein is CASTSLLNTEAFF.

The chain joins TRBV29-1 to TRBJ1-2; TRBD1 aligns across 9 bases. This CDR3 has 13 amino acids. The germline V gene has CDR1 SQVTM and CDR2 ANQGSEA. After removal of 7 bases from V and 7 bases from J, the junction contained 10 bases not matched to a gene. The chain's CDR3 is CSGGGNRGLGYTF. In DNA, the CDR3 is TGCAGCGGGGGGGGCAACAGGGGGCTTGGCTACACCTTC. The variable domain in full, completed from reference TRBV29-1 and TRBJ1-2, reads SAVISQKPSRDICQRGTSLTIQCQVDSQVTMMFWYRQQPGQSLTLIATANQGSEATYESGFVIDKFPISRPNLTFSTLTVSNMSPEDSSIYLCSGGGNRGLGYTFGSGTRLTVV.

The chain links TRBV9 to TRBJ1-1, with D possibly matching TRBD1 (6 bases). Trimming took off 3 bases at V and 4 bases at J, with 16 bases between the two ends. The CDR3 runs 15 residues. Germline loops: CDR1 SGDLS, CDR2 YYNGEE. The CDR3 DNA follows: TGTGCCAGCAGCGCTCGGACAGCCCGAGGCACTGAAGCTTTCTTT. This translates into CASSARTARGTEAFF.

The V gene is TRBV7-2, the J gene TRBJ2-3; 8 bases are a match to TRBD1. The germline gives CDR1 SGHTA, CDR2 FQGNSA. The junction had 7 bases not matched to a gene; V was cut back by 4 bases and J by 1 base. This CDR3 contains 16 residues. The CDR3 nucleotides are TGTGCCAGCAGCTCCAAGGGACAGGTTGGCACAGATACGCAGTATTTT. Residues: CASSSKGQVGTDTQYF.

DNA of the CDR3: TGCGCCAGCAGCCAAGACAAGGGGCCTAATGAAAAACTGTTTTTT. It codes for CASSQDKGPNEKLFF. The chain links TRBV4-3 to TRBJ1-4, with D maybe TRBD1 (5 bases). Trimming cost V 0 bases and J 3 bases, with 8 bases left between them. CDR1 is LGHNA, CDR2 YSLEER, per germline. The CDR3 sequence is 15 residues long.

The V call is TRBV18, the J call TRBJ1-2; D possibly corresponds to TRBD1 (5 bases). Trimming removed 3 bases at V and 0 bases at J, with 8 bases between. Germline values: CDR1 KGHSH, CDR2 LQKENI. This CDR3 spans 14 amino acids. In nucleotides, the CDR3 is TGTGCCAGCTCACCCTCAGGGACTAACTATGGCTACACCTTC. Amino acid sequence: CASSPSGTNYGYTF.

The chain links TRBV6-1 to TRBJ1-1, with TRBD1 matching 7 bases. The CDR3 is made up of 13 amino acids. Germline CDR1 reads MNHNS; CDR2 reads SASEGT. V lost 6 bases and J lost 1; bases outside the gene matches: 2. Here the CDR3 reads CASRGQPNTEAFF. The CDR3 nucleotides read TGTGCCAGCAGGGGACAGCCGAACACTGAAGCTTTCTTT.

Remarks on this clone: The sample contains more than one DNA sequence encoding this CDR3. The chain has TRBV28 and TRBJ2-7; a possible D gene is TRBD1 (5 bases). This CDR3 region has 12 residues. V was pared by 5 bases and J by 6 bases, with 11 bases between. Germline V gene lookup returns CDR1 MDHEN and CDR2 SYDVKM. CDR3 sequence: CASSLKGVEQYF. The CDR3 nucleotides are TGTGCCAGCAGTCTGAAAGGGGTCGAGCAGTACTTC.

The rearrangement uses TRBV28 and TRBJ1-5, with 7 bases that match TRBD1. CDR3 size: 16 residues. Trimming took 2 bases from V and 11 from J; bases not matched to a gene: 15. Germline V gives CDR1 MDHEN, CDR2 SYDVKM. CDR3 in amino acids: CASSLEVGGAALAQHF. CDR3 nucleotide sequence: TGTGCCAGCAGTTTAGAGGTAGGGGGCGCAGCTTTGGCCCAGCATTTT.

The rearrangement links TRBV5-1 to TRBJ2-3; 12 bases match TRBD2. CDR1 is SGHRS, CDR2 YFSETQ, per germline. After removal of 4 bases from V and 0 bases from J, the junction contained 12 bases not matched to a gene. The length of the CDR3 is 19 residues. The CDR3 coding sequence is TGCGCCAGCAGCCTTTTCCTAGCGGGAGGGATTGCTAGCACAGATACGCAGTATTTT. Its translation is CASSLFLAGGIASTDTQYF.

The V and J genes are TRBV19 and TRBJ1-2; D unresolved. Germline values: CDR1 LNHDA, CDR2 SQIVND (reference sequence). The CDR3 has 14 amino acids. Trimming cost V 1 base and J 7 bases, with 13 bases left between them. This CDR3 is CASSIVLLSGGYTF. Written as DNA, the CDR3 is TGTGCCAGTAGTATAGTATTGCTGTCGGGTGGCTACACCTTC.

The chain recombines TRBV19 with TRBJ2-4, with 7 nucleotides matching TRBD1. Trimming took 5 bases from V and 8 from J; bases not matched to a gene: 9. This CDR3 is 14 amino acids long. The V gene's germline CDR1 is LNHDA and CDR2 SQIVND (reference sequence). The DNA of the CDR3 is TGTGCCAGTAGTTCTCCGGGACAGATGGACATTCAGTACTTC. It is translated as CASSSPGQMDIQYF.

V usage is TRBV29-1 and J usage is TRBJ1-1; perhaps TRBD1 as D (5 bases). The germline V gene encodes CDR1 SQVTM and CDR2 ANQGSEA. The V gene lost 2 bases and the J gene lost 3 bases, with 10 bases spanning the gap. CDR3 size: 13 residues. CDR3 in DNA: TGCAGCGTTGAACAGGGTTGGTACACTGAAGCTTTCTTT. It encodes CSVEQGWYTEAFF.

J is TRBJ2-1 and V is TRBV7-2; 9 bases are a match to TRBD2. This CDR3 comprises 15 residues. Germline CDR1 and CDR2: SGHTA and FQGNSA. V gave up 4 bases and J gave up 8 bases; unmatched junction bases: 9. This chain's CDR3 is CASSSPGLAVDEQFF. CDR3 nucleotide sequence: TGTGCCAGCAGCTCTCCGGGACTAGCTGTGGATGAGCAGTTCTTC.

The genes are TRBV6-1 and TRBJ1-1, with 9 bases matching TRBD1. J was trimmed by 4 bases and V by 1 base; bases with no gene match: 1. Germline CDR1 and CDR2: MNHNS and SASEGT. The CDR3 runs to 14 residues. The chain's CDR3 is CASSEVTGGTEAFF. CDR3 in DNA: TGTGCCAGCAGTGAAGTGACAGGGGGCACTGAAGCTTTCTTT.

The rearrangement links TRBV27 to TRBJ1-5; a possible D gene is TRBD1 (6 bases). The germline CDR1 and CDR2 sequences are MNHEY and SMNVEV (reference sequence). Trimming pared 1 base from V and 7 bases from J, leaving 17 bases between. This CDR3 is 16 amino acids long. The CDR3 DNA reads TGTGCCAGCAGTTTATTCCCCGACAGGAGCAGGCAGCCCCAGCATTTT. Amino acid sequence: CASSLFPDRSRQPQHF.

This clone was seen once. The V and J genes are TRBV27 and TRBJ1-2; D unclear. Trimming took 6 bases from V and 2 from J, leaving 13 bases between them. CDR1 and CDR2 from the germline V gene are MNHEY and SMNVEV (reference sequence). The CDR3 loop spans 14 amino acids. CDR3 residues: CASRRTPSNYGYTF. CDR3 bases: TGTGCCAGCAGAAGGACTCCCTCAAACTATGGCTACACCTTC.

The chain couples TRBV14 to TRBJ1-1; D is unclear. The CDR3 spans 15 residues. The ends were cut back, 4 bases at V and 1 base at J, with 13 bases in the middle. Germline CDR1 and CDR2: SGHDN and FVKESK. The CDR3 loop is CASSPRGVKNTEAFF. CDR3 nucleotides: TGTGCCAGCAGCCCCCGAGGTGTTAAGAACACTGAAGCTTTCTTT.

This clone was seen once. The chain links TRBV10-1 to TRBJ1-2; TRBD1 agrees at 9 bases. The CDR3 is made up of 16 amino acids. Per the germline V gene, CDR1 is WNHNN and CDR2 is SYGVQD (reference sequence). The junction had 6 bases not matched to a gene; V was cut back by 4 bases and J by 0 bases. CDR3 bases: TGCGCCAGCAGTGCCGGACAGGGGACGTCTAACTATGGCTACACCTTC. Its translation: CASSAGQGTSNYGYTF.

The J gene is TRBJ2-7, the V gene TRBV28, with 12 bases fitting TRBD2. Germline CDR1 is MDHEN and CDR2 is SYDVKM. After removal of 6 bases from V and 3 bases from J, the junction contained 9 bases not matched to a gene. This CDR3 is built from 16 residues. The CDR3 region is CASSPSKGLAGYEQYF. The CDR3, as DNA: TGTGCCAGCAGCCCTTCAAAGGGACTAGCGGGCTACGAGCAGTACTTC.